The source of this T cell receptor (beta chain) is a study of blood T cell repertoires in COVID-19. Study information: The cDNA or gDNA used as material had been derived from T cells, B-cell-depleted T cells, or PBMCs.

The CDR3 totals 11 residues. In germline, CDR1 is GTSNPN, CDR2 SVGIG (reference sequence). Trimming took off 2 bases at V and 6 bases at J, with 2 bases between the two ends. The data were produced by immunoSEQ multiplex PCR, yet TCRdb's version contains in-frame clones alone and is incomplete. The table shows approximately 190,000 clones, with around four fifths occurring only once. In its sample, this clone was seen a few times. The sample was peripheral blood. The sequence was obtained from a man aged 25 to 40 with active or convalescent COVID-19. This rearrangement joins TRBV30 to TRBJ1-6; D uncertain. CDR3: CAWSRNSPLHF. DNA for the CDR3: TGTGCCTGGAGTCGTAATTCACCCCTCCACTTT.